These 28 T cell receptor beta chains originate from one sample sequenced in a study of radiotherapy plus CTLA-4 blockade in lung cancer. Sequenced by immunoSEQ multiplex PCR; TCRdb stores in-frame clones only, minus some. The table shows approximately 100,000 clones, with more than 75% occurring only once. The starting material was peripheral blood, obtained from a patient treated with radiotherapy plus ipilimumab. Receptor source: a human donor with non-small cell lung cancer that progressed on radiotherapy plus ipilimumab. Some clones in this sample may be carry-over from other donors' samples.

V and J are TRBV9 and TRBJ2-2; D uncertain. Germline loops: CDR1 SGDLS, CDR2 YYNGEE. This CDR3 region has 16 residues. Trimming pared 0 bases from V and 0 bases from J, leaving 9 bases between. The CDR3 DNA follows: TGTGCCAGCAGCGTAGTAGGTAGCCCGAACACCGGGGAGCTGTTTTTT. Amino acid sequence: CASSVVGSPNTGELFF.

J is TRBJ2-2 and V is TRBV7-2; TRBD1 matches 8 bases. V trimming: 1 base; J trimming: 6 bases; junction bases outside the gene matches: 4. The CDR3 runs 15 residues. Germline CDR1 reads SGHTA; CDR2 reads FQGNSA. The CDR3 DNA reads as TGTGCCAGCAGCTTAGTGACAGGGGCTGCCGGGGAGCTGTTTTTT. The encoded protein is CASSLVTGAAGELFF.

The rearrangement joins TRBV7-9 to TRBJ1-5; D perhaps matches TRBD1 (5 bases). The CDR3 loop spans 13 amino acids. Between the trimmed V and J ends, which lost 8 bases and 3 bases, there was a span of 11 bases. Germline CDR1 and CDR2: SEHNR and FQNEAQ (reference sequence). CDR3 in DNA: TGTGCCAGCGGGGGGGACCCCAATCAGCCCCAGCATTTT. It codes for CASGGDPNQPQHF.

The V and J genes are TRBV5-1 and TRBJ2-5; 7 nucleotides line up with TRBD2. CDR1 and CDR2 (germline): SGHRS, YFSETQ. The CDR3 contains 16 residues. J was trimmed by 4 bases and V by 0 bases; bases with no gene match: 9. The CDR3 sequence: CASSLAGPGGIETQYF. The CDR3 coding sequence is TGCGCCAGCAGCTTGGCCGGCCCGGGGGGAATAGAGACCCAGTACTTC.

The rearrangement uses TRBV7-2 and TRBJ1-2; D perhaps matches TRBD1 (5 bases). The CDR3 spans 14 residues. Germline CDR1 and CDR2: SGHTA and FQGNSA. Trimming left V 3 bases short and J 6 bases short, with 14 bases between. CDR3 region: CASSLSSREDGYTF. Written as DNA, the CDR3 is TGTGCCAGCAGCTTGTCTTCCAGGGAAGATGGCTACACCTTC. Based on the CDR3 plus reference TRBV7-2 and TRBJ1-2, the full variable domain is GAGVSQSPSNKVTEKGKDVELRCDPISGHTALYWYRQSLGQGLEFLIYFQGNSAPDKSGLPSDRFSAERTGGSVSTLTIQRTQQEDSAVYLCASSLSSREDGYTFGSGTRLTVV.

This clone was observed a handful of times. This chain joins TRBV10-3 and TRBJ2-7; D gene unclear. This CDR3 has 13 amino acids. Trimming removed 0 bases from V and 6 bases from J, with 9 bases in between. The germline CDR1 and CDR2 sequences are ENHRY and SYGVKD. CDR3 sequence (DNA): TGTGCCATCAGTGAGTCGGGAAAGATCGAGCAGTACTTC. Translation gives CAISESGKIEQYF.

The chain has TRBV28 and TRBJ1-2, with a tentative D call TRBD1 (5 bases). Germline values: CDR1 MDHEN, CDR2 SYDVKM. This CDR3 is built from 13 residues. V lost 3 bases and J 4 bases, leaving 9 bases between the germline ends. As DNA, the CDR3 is TGTGCCAGCAGTTTTGGGGGTCTCTATGGCTACACCTTC. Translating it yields CASSFGGLYGYTF.

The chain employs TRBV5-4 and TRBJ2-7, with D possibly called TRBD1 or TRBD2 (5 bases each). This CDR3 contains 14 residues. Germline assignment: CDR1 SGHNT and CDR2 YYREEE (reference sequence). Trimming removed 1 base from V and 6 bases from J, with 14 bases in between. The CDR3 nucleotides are TGTGCCAGCAGCTTGCAGGGAGCGAGCACCGAGCAGTACTTC. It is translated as CASSLQGASTEQYF.

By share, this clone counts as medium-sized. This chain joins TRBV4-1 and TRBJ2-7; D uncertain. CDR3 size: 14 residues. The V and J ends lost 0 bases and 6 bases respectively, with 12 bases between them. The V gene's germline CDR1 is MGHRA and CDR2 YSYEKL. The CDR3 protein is CASSQDGEWAEQYF. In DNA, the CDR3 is TGCGCCAGCAGCCAAGATGGAGAGTGGGCCGAGCAGTACTTC.

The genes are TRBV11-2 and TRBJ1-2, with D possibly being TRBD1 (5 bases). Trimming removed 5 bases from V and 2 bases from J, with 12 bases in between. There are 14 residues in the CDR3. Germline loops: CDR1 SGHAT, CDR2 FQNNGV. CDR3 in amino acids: CASSARQRNYGYTF. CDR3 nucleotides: TGTGCCAGCAGCGCCCGACAGCGAAACTATGGCTACACCTTC.

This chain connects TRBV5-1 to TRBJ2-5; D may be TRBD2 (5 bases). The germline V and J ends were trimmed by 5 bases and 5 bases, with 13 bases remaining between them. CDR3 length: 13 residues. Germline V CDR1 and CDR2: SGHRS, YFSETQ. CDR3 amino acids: CASRFGVGETQYF. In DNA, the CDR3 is TGCGCCAGCAGATTCGGGGTTGGTGAGACCCAGTACTTC. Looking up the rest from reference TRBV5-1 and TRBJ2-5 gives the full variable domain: KAGVTQTPRYLIKTRGQQVTLSCSPISGHRSVSWYQQTPGQGLQFLFEYFSETQRNKGNFPGRFSGRQFSNSRSEMNVSTLELGDSALYLCASRFGVGETQYFGPGTRLLVL.

CDR3 nucleotide sequence: TGTGCCAGAAGCTTGGGGGACCACACAGATACGCAGTATTTT. Its protein product is CARSLGDHTDTQYF. The V call is TRBV5-3, the J call TRBJ2-3, with D tentatively TRBD1 or TRBD2 (5 bases each). TRBV5-3 is recorded as an ORF, its role being uncertain. The CDR3 spans 14 residues. V lost 0 bases to trimming and J lost 2 bases, with 7 bases between them.

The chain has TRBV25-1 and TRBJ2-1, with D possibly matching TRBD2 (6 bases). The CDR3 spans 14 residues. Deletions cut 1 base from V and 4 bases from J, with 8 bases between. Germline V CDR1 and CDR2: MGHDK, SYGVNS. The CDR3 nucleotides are TGTGCCAGCAGTGAATGGAGGGCGTACAATGAGCAGTTCTTC. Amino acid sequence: CASSEWRAYNEQFF.

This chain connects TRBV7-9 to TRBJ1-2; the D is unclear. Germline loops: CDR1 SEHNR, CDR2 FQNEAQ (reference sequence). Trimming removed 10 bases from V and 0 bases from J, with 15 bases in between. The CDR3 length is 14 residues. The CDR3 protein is CATKVGTANYGYTF. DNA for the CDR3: TGTGCCACAAAAGTGGGAACAGCTAACTATGGCTACACCTTC.

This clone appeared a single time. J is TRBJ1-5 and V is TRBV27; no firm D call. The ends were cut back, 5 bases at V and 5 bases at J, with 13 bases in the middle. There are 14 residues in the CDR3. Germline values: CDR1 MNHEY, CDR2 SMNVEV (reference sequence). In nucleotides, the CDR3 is TGTGCCAGCAGTCTAGCTAGGTCCGATCAGCCCCAGCATTTT. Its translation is CASSLARSDQPQHF.

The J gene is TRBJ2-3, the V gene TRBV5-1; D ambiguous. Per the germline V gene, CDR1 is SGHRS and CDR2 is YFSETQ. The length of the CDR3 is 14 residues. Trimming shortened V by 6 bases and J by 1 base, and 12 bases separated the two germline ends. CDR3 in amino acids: CASIDSPGTDTQYF. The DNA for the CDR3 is TGCGCCAGCATTGACTCGCCCGGCACAGATACGCAGTATTTT.

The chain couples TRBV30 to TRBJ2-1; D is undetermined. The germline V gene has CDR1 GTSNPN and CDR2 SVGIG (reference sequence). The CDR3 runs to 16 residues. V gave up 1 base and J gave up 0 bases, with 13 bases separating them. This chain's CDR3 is CAWSEAGGDSYNEQFF. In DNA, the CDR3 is TGTGCCTGGAGTGAGGCTGGTGGGGACTCCTACAATGAGCAGTTCTTC.

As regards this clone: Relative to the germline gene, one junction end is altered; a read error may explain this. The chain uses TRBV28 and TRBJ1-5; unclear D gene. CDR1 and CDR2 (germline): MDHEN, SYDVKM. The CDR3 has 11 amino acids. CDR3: CASSDHEPQHF. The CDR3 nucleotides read TGTGCCAGCAGTGACCATGAGCCTCAGCATTTT.

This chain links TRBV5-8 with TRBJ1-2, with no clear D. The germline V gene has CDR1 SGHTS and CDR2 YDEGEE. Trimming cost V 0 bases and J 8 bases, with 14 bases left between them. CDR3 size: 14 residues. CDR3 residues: CASSLARWGGGYTF. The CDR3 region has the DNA TGTGCCAGCAGCTTGGCGAGGTGGGGAGGAGGCTACACCTTC.

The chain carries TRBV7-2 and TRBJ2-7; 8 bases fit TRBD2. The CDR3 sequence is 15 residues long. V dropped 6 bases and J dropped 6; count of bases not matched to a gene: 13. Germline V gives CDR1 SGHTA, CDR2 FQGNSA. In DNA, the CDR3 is TGTGCCAGCAGGGTGGGTAGCGGGGATCGGGGCGAGCAGTACTTC. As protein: CASRVGSGDRGEQYF.

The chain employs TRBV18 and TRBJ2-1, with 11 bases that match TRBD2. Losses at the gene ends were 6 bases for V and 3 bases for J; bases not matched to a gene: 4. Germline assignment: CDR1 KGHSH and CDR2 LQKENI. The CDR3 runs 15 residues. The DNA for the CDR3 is TGTGCCAGCTCCCACGGGACTAGCGGCTACAATGAGCAGTTCTTC. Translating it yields CASSHGTSGYNEQFF.

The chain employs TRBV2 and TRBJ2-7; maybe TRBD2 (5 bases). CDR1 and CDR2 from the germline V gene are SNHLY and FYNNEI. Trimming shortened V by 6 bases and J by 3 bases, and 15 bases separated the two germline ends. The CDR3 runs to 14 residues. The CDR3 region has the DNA TGTGCCAGCAGATGGACTGCGTCCCACTACGAGCAGTACTTC. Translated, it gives CASRWTASHYEQYF.

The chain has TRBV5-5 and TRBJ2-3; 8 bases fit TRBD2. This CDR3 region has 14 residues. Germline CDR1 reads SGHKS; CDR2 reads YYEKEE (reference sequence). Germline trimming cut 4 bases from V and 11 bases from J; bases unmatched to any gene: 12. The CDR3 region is CASSLRLARDRQYF. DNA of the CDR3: TGTGCCAGCAGCCTGAGACTAGCGCGGGACCGGCAGTATTTT.

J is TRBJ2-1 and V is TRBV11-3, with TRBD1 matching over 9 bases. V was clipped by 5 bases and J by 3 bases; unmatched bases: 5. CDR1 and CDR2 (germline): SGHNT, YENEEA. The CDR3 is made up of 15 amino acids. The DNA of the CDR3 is TGTGCCAGCAGCCCGGGGGACAGGGTCTACAATGAGCAGTTCTTC. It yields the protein CASSPGDRVYNEQFF.

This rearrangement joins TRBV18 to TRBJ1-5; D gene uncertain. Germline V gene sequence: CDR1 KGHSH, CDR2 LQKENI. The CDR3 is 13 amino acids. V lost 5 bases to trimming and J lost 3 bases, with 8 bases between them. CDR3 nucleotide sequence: TGTGCCAGCTCAGACACATACAATCAGCCCCAGCATTTT. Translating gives CASSDTYNQPQHF.

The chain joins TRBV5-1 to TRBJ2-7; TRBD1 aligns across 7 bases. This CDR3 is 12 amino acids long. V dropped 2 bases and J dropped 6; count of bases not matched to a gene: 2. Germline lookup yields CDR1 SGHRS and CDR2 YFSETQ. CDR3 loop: CASSLQGLEQYF. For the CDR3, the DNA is TGCGCCAGCAGCTTACAGGGGCTCGAGCAGTACTTC.

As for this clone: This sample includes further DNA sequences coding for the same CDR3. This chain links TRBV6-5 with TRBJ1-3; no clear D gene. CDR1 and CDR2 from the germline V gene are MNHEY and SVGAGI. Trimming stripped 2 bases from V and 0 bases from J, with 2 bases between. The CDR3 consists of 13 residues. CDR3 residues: CASSYGSGNTIYF. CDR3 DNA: TGTGCCAGCAGTTACGGCTCTGGAAACACCATATATTTT.

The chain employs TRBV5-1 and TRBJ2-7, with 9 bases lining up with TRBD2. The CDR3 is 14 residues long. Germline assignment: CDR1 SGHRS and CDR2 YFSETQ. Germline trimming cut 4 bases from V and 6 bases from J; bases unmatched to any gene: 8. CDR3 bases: TGCGCCAGCAGCCCTAGCGGGGCTCGCGGCGAGCAGTACTTC. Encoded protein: CASSPSGARGEQYF. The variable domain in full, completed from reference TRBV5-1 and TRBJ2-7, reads KAGVTQTPRYLIKTRGQQVTLSCSPISGHRSVSWYQQTPGQGLQFLFEYFSETQRNKGNFPGRFSGRQFSNSRSEMNVSTLELGDSALYLCASSPSGARGEQYFGPGTRLTVT.